This T cell receptor beta chain came from a study of T cell responses to AZD1222 COVID-19 vaccine. Profiling relied on immunoSEQ multiplex PCR, and the TCRdb table lists in-frame clones only, not all of them. This table holds tens of thousands of clones, 88% found once. Germline-derived CDR1 and CDR2 are SGHNT and YYREEE (reference sequence). This CDR3 is built from 14 residues. With 3 bases clipped from V and 7 bases from J, the junction kept 7 bases outside the gene matches. This receptor was identified in an adult who received the AZD1222 COVID-19 vaccine. Sequencing used peripheral blood, obtained 28 days after the second AZD1222 dose. The chain uses TRBV5-4 and TRBJ1-1; 9 bases match TRBD1. This chain's CDR3 is CASSSGQGTIEAFF. CDR3 sequence (DNA): TGTGCCAGCAGCTCCGGACAGGGGACGATTGAAGCTTTCTTT.